The entry below describes one T cell receptor beta chain. The CDR3 length is 14 residues. Germline lookup yields CDR1 MNHNS and CDR2 SASEGT. Trimming pared 3 bases from V and 0 bases from J, leaving 9 bases between. The data belong to a study of blood T cell repertoires in COVID-19. The method was immunoSEQ multiplex PCR; TCRdb's version includes in-frame clones alone and lacks a portion of them. The data contain approximately 200,000 clones, approximately 86% of them singletons. The material sequenced was PBMCs or T cells enriched from blood (not recorded which). The sequence was collected from a woman between 25 and 40 years old who had been exposed to COVID-19. V usage is TRBV6-1 and J usage is TRBJ2-7; tentative D call: TRBD1 (5 bases). In DNA, the CDR3 is TGTGCCAGCAGTGAGGCCAGGGCCTCCTACGAGCAGTACTTC. The encoded protein is CASSEARASYEQYF.